Detailed here is one T cell receptor (beta chain). The antigen it recognizes is unknown. The record has no base qualities; no much larger clone is one base away. The source of the sample is a study of cytomegalovirus exposure and HLA in healthy donors listed by TCRdb under 2017. General notes on the study: In an earlier analysis of 587 of the donors, 276 Gb of sequence data and 95 million to 130 million unique TCR beta sequences from roughly 190 million T cells were reported. The study used immunosequencing to profile the T cell repertoires of approximately 640 subjects and linked those repertoires to cytomegalovirus serostatus. Donor age, sex, ethnicity and CMV serostatus were compiled together with the repertoire data. The number of donors typed differed by locus, with about 629-640 for A, B, C, DRB1 and DQB1, roughly 520 for DQA1, 600 to 610 for DPA1, and some 450 for DPB1. In an earlier analysis of over 550 of the donors, high-throughput TCR beta sequencing was used to judge whether each TCR beta V gene segment behaved as functional or pseudogenic. Approximately 300 gigabases of sequencing data and around 90 million unique TCR sequences made up an early release that covered around 640 HLA-typed donors. The study combined high-throughput TCR immunosequencing, statistical association of individual TCRs with disease status, and machine learning to predict cytomegalovirus infection status. On average, 235,054 unique TCR beta nucleotide sequences were sequenced per donor among fewer than 500 genotyped donors of the cohort, with 15% to 20% of those sequences being non-productive. In a later analysis, previously published TCR beta repertoires from hundreds of donors were re-analyzed and high-resolution HLA genotyping was added so that TCR occurrence patterns could be studied. Every repertoire in the discovery cohort had been generated on one and the same sequencing platform. In addition to the first cohort of several hundred subjects, a separate validation cohort of approximately 120 different subjects was used. A later genetic analysis used genome-wide SNP genotypes for about three fifths of the 666 donors, treating that subset as a discovery cohort. Because of strong linkage in the cohort, a few DR-DQ haplotypes were treated as single units for association and clustering. Rather than drawing on any new phenotypic data, the later analysis identified candidate immune exposures from TCR beta sequences and the way those sequences occurred across donors. Both class I and class II loci were covered by HLA typing, at four-digit resolution. The aim of the study was to test whether cataloging public T cell receptors could identify signatures of past pathogen exposure. The genetic ancestry cluster associated with self-reported Caucasian donors included around 76% of the approximately 410 genotyped donors.

The cohort consisted of 650 to 700 healthy bone marrow donors. All cohort members were sampled while nominally healthy, although unrecorded immune exposures were likely present. The donor tested CMV seropositive and was one of the 289 seropositive cohort members. A peripheral blood sample was collected from each donor, and TCR beta sequencing was performed on peripheral blood mononuclear cells. Genomic DNA extraction from the blood cell samples was performed with the Qiagen DNeasy Blood Extraction Kit. V was cut back by 4 bases and J by 4 bases, leaving a gap of 14 bases between them. From the cysteine through the phenylalanine, the CDR3 covers 14 amino acids. The entry retains the CDR3 DNA only, 42 bases that are in frame from base 1. From a lookup of the germline V gene (reference sequence), CDR1 and CDR2 are SGHNT and YYREEE. The receptor library was made with the immunoSEQ multiplex PCR assay. A mixture of 60 forward primers for TCR Vbeta segments and 13 reverse primers for TCR Jbeta segments was used in the multiplex PCR. Amplification of the CDR3 region of rearranged TCR beta genes was performed with a multiplex PCR assay on genomic DNA. Amplified TCR beta libraries were sequenced as 87-base-pair reads on the Illumina HiSeq System. As for the authors' bioinformatics: A later analysis tallied around 80 million unique TCR beta chains across the 660 or so repertoires, and about 10 million of those chains were shared by two or more donors. Raw reads were error-corrected and collapsed into unique sequences by a nearest-neighbor algorithm in which closely related sequences were merged to remove PCR and sequencing errors. Alignment of CDR3 sequences to IMGT reference sequences was used to assign V, D and J gene segments. Each retained sequence needed at least a six-nucleotide match to both a V gene segment and a J gene segment. Rearrangements were classified as productive when the CDR3 lacked stop codons and remained in frame with V and J, and all other rearrangements were classified as non-productive. CDR3 was defined by IMGT convention, running from the second conserved V-encoded cysteine to the conserved J-encoded phenylalanine. Sequences without an unambiguous match to a single V gene segment were excluded from the earlier analysis of 500 to 700 of the donors. An earlier analysis of over 450 of the donors classified V segments as functional when productive rearrangements were above 56.7% and as segregating when the standard deviation between donors was above 5%. A statistical classification framework was built for diagnosing cytomegalovirus status from the catalog of TCR beta chain sequences. In a later analysis, TCR nucleotide sequences were compared against IMGT/GENE-DB human TR gene sequences so that V and J genes could be assigned. A later analysis assigned CDR3 sequences and most-parsimonious VDJ recombination scenarios with the TCRdist pipeline. In a later analysis, each TCR beta chain was defined by its CDR3 amino acid sequence together with its V-gene family, and reads lacking a unique V-gene family were excluded. To address suspected cross-contamination and a sequencing artifact, a later analysis removed approximately 590 highly shared, low-generation-probability nucleotide sequences. For each public chain, a later analysis derived a clonal expansion index from normalized ranks of inferred template counts within each repertoire. A later analysis computed generation probabilities with a VDJ recombination model fitted to out-of-frame rearrangements, and checked the results against IGoR. In a later analysis, TCR-TCR, TCR-HLA and TCR-CMV co-occurrence was scored with hypergeometric tests, and a repertoire-size bias correction was applied to TCR pairs. False discovery rates were estimated in a later analysis by permuting HLA or CMV assignments 20 times. In a later analysis, co-occurring TCRs were grouped using DBSCAN, with TCRdist sequence similarity added in when clustering inside HLA-allele-positive subsets. Co-occurrence clustering excluded repertoires with fewer than 30,000 or more than 120,000 public chains, plus five with anomalous nucleotide sharing. Imported from immuneACCESS, the table was reduced by TCRdb to in-frame sequences with V and J called. These copies leave out some clones; in studies compared against another copy, an unresolved V gene accounts for under half, and the cause of the remainder is not known. Clone size and the V and J calls come from that table; the DNA yielded D and trimming. Present in this sample are 150,000 to 200,000 clones, 65% to 85% of which were seen just once. In total, the top ten clones hold under 1.5% of the sample.

Study-level results and caveats: Three of the identified cytomegalovirus-associated TCR beta chains were confirmed in vitro to be specific for cytomegalovirus antigens. Because the 87-base-pair reads could not distinguish some IMGT-functional V segments, including TRBV6-2 and TRBV6-3, those segments were excluded. Because HLA typing was missing for some donors at each locus, association tests included only the typed subset. A later analysis found that most CMV-associated TCR beta chains appeared HLA-restricted, with HLA associations seemingly driven largely by CMV exposure. The authors suggested that the approach could potentially be extended to other disease states and immunological phenotypes. In a later genetic analysis, fewer N-insertions in productive TCRs were reported among donors in an Asian-associated ancestry cluster than the approximately 630-donor mean. In a later analysis, TCR association rates were found to vary across HLA loci, with the most associated TCRs seen for DRB1 alleles and the fewest for HLA-C alleles. Linkage disequilibrium might explain the correlated functional status among segregating V segments, but an unknown experimental factor could not be ruled out. In this cohort, only TCR beta chains were sequenced, and detectable features were limited by the absence of alpha or paired-chain data. The study gave a list of 150 to 200 TCR beta chains associated with cytomegalovirus. The presence/absence analyses assumed that sequencing depth was roughly uniform across donors, and that assumption may not be true. A later analysis associated about 18,000 TCR beta sequences with specific HLA alleles at a false discovery rate of 0.05. According to a later analysis, parvovirus B19, influenza, CMV and Epstein-Barr virus appeared linked to several top co-occurrence clusters. In an earlier analysis of around 600 of the donors, most TCR beta V segments were observed in productive rearrangements about 87% or about 30% of the time, broadly matching IMGT annotations. Strong co-occurrence of HLA alleles, especially DR and DQ, made assigning TCR associations to individual alleles difficult. In both the original and validation cohorts, the classifier was reported to diagnose cytomegalovirus status with high specificity and sensitivity. The only immune exposure information available for the cohort was CMV serostatus. Most TCR sequences were observed very rarely across donors, whereas some public TCRs were present in many individuals. A later genetic analysis associated a missense DCLRE1C variant with V-gene and J-gene trimming of TCR beta chains, and an independent cohort replicated the association. A cluster of highly shared sequence variants was judged likely to be a technical artifact of the sequencing pipeline. The earlier analysis of 587 of the donors excluded seventeen rarely observed V segments, including chromosome 9 orphons, because counts were too low. A further reported finding was that TCR beta sequences accurately predicted the HLA-A and HLA-B alleles for most subjects in the first cohort. In a later analysis, HLA-associated TCR beta chains were found to be more clonally expanded and to have lower generation probabilities than equally common non-associated chains.

The sequenced sample consisted of PBMCs. This chain is built from TRBV5-4 and TRBJ2-5; a tentative D call is TRBD1 (6 bases match). This TCR derives from a girl aged 5 to 17 in good health and CMV-seropositive. The base sequence is TGTGCCAGCAGCGCAACAGGGCTCGGAGAGACCCAGTACTTC. It translates to CASSATGLGETQYF.